This T cell receptor (beta chain) was found in a study of blood T cell dynamics during melanoma immunotherapy (dated by TCRdb to the early 2020s). In terms of the full investigation: The patients had metastatic melanoma and were given first-line pembrolizumab or nivolumab plus ipilimumab as standard of care in the United Kingdom. To find early correlates of response, the study profiled the peripheral T cell receptor repertoires of patients with metastatic melanoma both before and after one cycle of checkpoint inhibitor therapy. The training cohort consisted of consecutive patients, while an additional independent group of patients from the same centre was pooled to form an external validation set. Beyond this particular receptor, the publication reports: Whether the T cell clones behind the repertoire changes were melanoma-specific or instead reflected general immune activation was something the study could not determine. Patients who later achieved disease control showed a bifurcated PBMC repertoire reorganization at W3, with increased clonality or increased diversity, unlike progressors. The relatively small sample size was acknowledged as potentially limiting generalization of the results.

To note about this clone: Its specific antigen is unknown. No base-level quality is on record; no much larger clone is a single base apart.

In the germline V gene, CDR1 corresponds to SGHAT and CDR2 to FQNNGV. The germline V and J ends show losses of 5 bases and 8 bases respectively, and no gene match explains 9 bases of the junction. Its CDR3 holds 15 amino acids, cysteine through phenylalanine. Only the CDR3 DNA is retained, 45 bases long and in frame from the first base. This specimen's time point label, interpreted: week 3, after first cycle of checkpoint inhibitor. Blood samples were collected before treatment (T0) and at week 3 (W3), after the first cycle of checkpoint blockade. Except for two patients with rapid clinical progression, response was assessed 12 weeks after the first infusion by RECIST 1.1; disease control meant complete response, partial response or stable disease. Patients with prior systemic cancer treatment, concomitant immunosuppressant therapy or synchronous other active malignancies were excluded. Bulk PBMC and plasma cell-free DNA were both sequenced for TCR beta so that circulating cells and T cell turnover could be tracked. PBMC were isolated from blood with Lymphoprep and SepMate tubes, followed by red cell lysis. QIAamp DNA Blood Mini kits were used to extract DNA from PBMC and sorted T cell subsets.

A fixed 350 ng of DNA was loaded for every bulk PBMC sample. TCR beta CDR3 sequences were amplified from genomic DNA using the immunoSEQ TCRb Assay kit according to manufacturer instructions. The KAPA Library Quantification Kit for Illumina platforms was used to quantify pooled libraries by qPCR. Sequencing of the pooled libraries was done on an Illumina NextSeq 500, with clustering at about 0.6-1.1 pM. Processing in the source paper ran as follows. TCR data were analyzed using immunoSEQ ANALYZER and the R LymphoSeq package. A rearrangement efficiency score was calculated as productive divided by the sum of productive and non-productive CDR3 sequences. Clonality was assessed using the Gini coefficient and diversity using the Renyi index at alpha=1, with pairwise comparisons between timepoints within each patient. In LymphoSeq, clonal relatedness was computed with an edit distance of 3 and repertoire similarity was computed with the Bhattacharyya coefficient. To classify response, a linear discriminant analysis based on week-3 changes in clonality and diversity was built using the R MASS and caret packages. Entries here come from immuneACCESS through TCRdb and include only in-frame sequences with V and J called. Some clones fail to appear in such tables; in the studies checked, an unresolved V gene covers under half of the shortfall, and the cause of the remainder is unknown. Clonal size and the V and J genes are those of that table, whereas D and trimming came from the DNA. The table for this sample lists about 11,000 clones; about 88% of them were counted only once. The top ten clonotypes cover approximately 6.4% of the sample.

This receptor was obtained from a human donor with melanoma. The specimen was blood, collected from a patient treated with checkpoint blockade. The chain uses TRBV11-2 and TRBJ2-1; 10 nucleotides in the junction match TRBD1. The CDR3 reads CASSRRTGGSDEQFF. In nucleotides, the sequence is TGTGCCAGCAGCCGACGGACAGGGGGTAGTGATGAGCAGTTCTTC.